This TCR beta chain is from a study of blood T cell repertoires in COVID-19. Turning to the study itself: T cells, B-cell-depleted T cells, or PBMCs provided the cDNA or gDNA that served as material.

This clone was recorded once. Authors' processing steps: Estimation of nucleated cell counts was performed using reference gene primer amplification. This table comes from immunoSEQ multiplex PCR, and its TCRdb copy is limited to in-frame clones, with some not included. Clone size and V and J calls were adopted from that table, with D and trimming inferred from the DNA. Of roughly 100,000 clones in the sample, almost 85% were seen once. Trimming left V 7 bases short and J 11 bases short, with 20 bases between. Germline CDR1 MNHEY, CDR2 SVGAGI. The CDR3 is 13 residues long. This chain links TRBV6-5 with TRBJ1-1, with D uncertain. The clonotype originates from a middle-aged man with active or convalescent COVID-19. The sequenced sample was peripheral blood. The CDR3, as DNA: TGTGCCAGCACCAAAGAGGGCCTGACGTTGGCTTTCTTT. It yields the protein CASTKEGLTLAFF.